A single TCR beta chain is shown here with its context. Its antigen remains unidentified. Base qualities are missing; no much larger clone stands one base away. The data are from a study of type 1 and type 2 diabetes patients (dated by TCRdb to the mid-2010s). Regarding the research as a whole: Eight or nine type 1 diabetes patients, four type 2 diabetes patients and roughly 6 nondiabetic controls, all recruited in China, made up the cohort. Throughout the study, CD4 or CD8 MicroBeads on MACS columns were used to positively select CD4+ and CD8+ T cells from PBMCs. A total of roughly 20,000,000 paired-end reads was generated across the whole study. In the study, high-throughput sequencing was used to profile TCRbeta repertoires so that type 1 diabetes, type 2 diabetes and nondiabetic individuals could be compared. Type 2 diabetes patients were used as a disease comparison group for the type 1 diabetes patients. Similar V gene usage was observed when roughly 20-cycle and approximately 25-cycle amplification were compared, suggesting similar primer efficiencies and random PCR bias. Paired-end sequencing of TCRbeta libraries was performed on Illumina HiSeq 2000 or MiSeq instruments. Overall study results and their limits: Type 2 diabetes repertoires showed high diversity, significantly greater than type 1 diabetes repertoires in both CD4+ and CD8+ T cells. Study groups were not matched for age and gender, which possibly biased interpretation. Since just a limited number of T2D and control samples were sequenced, some T1D-only HECs might also appear in more T2D or control samples. Only a few highly-expanded CD4+ clones (median one) were found in type 2 diabetes patients, and these clones made up a median 3.9% of reads. V and J gene usage patterns of type 2 diabetes and control samples were highly correlated, averaging around 0.97 between samples.

Standard classification criteria for type 1 or type 2 diabetes were met by all diabetic patients, and glucose and C-peptide were assessed by WHO-recommended methods. Exclusion applied to any donor with other autoimmune diseases or infections within the previous four weeks. From each participant, 9.5 to 10 milliliters of peripheral blood were collected. PBMCs were isolated with LymphoPrep density separation. Including cysteine and phenylalanine, the CDR3 has 13 amino acids. The sequence is cut down to CDR3 DNA, 39 bases in frame from base 1. V and J are truncated by 2 bases and 4 bases respectively, leaving an intervening sequence of 8 bases. CDR1 and CDR2, per the germline V gene, are MNHEY and SVGAGI. The sequencer listed for this sample is Illumina MiSeq. For TCRbeta CDR3 amplification, the template was genomic DNA taken from the sorted T cell subsets. The TCRbeta CDR3 region was amplified by multiplex PCR with 30 forward and 13 reverse primers. PCR products were purified with AMPure XP beads, after which indices and adaptors were added in a second 25-cycle PCR. Before sequencing, the libraries were purified from gel with the QIAquick Gel Extraction Kit. The study's own analysis went as follows. FLASH was used to merge the paired-end reads, and IgBLAST was used to align the reads to IMGT V, D and J germline references. Reads with less than 70% alignment identity to germline references were removed, leaving around 11,000,000 reads across the study. CDR3 boundaries, reading frame and productivity were assigned according to IMGT definitions. Highly-expanded clones were defined as clones making up 1% or more of reads, and normalized Shannon entropy was used to measure diversity. Unpaired two-tailed t-tests were used to test for differences in Shannon entropy between groups. TCRdb's own reprocessing of the public reads used fastp at Q25 and MiXCR and kept productive beta chains. Each CDR3 protein appears once, grouped with its most common genes and DNA. The V and J calls and clone size are TCRdb's, not the authors'. Across this sample there are approximately 260,000 distinct CDR3 sequences, with 47% seen only once. Roughly 15% of the sample is in the top ten clones.

The clonotype originates from a man between 18 and 29 years old with type 2 diabetes. The V and J genes are TRBV6-5 and TRBJ1-2, with a weak D call of TRBD1 (5 bases match). Sequencing used peripheral blood mononuclear cells (PBMCs). The CDR3 loop reads CASSYPDSYGYTF. The nucleotide sequence reads TGTGCCAGCAGTTACCCTGACAGCTATGGCTACACCTTC.